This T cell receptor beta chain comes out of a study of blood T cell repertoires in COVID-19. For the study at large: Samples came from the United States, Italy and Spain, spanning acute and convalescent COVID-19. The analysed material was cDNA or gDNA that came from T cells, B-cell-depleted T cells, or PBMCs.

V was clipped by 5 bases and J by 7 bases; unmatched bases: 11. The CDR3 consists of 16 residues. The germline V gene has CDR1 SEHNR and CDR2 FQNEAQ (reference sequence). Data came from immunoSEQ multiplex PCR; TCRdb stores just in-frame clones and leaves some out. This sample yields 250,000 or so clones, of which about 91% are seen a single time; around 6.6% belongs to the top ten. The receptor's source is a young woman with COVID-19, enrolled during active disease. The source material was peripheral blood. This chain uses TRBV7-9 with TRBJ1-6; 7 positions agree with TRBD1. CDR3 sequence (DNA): TGTGCCAGCAGCCCACGGGTCGGGACAGCCAATTCACCCCTCCACTTT. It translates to CASSPRVGTANSPLHF.